This T cell receptor beta chain was identified in a study of blood T cell repertoires in COVID-19. In the study overall: Acute and convalescent COVID-19 specimens originated in the United States, Italy and Spain.

Under the authors' procedure: Researchers report that nucleated cell counts were estimated from reference gene primer amplification. Data came from immunoSEQ multiplex PCR; TCRdb stores just in-frame clones and leaves some out. V, J and clone size were drawn from that table, and D and trimming were deduced from the DNA. The sample lists about 190,000 clones, more than 85% seen once, with around 1.1% in the top ten. Sequencing input: peripheral blood. This sequence originates from a man between 25 and 39 years old with acute or convalescent COVID-19.

In nucleotides, the CDR3 is TGCGCCAGCAGCTCTCAGGGTGTGAACACTGAAGCTTTCTTT. This codes for CASSSQGVNTEAFF. The J gene is TRBJ1-1, the V gene TRBV5-1; tentatively, D is TRBD1 (5 bases). The CDR3 contains 14 residues. The germline CDR1 and CDR2 sequences are SGHRS and YFSETQ. The ends were cut back, 3 bases at V and 0 bases at J, with 9 bases in the middle.